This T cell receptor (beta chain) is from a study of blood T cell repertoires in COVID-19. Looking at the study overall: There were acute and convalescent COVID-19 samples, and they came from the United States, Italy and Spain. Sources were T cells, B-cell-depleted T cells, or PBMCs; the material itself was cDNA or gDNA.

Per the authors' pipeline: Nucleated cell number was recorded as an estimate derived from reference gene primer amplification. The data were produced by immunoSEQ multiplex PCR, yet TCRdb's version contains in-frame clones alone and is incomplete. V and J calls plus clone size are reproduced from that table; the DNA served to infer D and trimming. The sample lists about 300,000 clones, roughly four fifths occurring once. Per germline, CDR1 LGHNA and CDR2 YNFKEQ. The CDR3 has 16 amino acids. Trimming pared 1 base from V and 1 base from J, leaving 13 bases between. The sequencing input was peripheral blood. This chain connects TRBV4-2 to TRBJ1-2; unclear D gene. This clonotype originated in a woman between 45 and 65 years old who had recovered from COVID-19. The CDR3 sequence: CASSQATAELNYGYTF. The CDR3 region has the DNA TGTGCCAGCAGCCAAGCCACGGCGGAACTTAACTATGGCTACACCTTC.